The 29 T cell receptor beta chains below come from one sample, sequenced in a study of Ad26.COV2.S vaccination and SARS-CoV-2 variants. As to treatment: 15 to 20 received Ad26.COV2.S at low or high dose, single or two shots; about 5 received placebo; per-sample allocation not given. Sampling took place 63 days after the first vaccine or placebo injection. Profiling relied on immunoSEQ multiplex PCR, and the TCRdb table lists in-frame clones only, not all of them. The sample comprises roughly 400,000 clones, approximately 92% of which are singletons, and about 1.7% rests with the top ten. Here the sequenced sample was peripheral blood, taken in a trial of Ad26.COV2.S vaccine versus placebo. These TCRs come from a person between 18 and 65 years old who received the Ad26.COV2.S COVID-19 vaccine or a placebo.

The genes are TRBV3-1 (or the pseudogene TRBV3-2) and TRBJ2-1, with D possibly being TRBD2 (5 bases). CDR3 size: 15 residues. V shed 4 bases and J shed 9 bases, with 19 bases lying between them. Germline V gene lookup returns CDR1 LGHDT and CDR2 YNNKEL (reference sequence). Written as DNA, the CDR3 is TGTGCCAGCAGCCGTTATGAGAGGGTCCCGCGTGAGCAGTTCTTC. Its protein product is CASSRYERVPREQFF.

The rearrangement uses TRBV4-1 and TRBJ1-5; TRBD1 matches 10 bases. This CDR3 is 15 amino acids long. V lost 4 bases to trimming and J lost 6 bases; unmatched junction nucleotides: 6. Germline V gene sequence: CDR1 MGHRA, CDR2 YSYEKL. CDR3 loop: CASSLGQGGGQPQHF. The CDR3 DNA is TGCGCCAGCAGCCTCGGACAGGGGGGAGGTCAGCCCCAGCATTTT.

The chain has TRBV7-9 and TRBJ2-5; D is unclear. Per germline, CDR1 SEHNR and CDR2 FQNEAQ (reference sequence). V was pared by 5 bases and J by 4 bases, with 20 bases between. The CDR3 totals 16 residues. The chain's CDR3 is CASSPRLARVRETQYF. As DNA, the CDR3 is TGTGCCAGCAGCCCAAGGTTGGCTAGGGTCCGAGAGACCCAGTACTTC.

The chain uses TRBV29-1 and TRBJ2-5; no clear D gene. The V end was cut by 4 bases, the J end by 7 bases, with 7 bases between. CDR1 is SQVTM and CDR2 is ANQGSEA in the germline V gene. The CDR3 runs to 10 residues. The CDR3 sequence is CSVVVGTQYF. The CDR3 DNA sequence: TGCAGCGTTGTTGTGGGGACCCAGTACTTC.

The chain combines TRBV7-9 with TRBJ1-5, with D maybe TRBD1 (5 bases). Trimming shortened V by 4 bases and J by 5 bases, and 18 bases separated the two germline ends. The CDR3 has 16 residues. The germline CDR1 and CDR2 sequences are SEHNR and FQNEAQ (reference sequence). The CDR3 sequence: CASSSLGWAGDQPQHF. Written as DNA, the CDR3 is TGTGCCAGCAGCTCTTTAGGATGGGCGGGGGATCAGCCCCAGCATTTT.

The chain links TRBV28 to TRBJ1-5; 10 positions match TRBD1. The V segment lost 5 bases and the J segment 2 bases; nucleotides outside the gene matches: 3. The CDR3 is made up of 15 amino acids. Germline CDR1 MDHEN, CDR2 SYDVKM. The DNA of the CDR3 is TGTGCCAGCAGTCCCGGGACAGGGGGCAATCAGCCCCAGCATTTT. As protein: CASSPGTGGNQPQHF.

CDR3 nucleotide sequence: TGTGCCAGCAGTTACTCGAGTGGGGGAGGGTACGAGCAGTACTTC. The encoded protein is CASSYSSGGGYEQYF. The V and J genes are TRBV6-5 and TRBJ2-7, with 7 bases aligning to TRBD2. There are 15 residues in the CDR3. Per the germline V gene, CDR1 is MNHEY and CDR2 is SVGAGI. V dropped 0 bases and J dropped 4; count of bases not matched to a gene: 6.

CDR3 coding DNA: TGTGCCAGTAGTATCGGCGGGTACTACTACAATGAGCAGTTCTTC. Protein product: CASSIGGYYYNEQFF. The gene calls are TRBV19 and TRBJ2-1, with a tentative D call TRBD2 (5 bases). Looked up from germline, CDR1 is LNHDA and CDR2 is SQIVND (reference sequence). The length of the CDR3 is 15 residues. V was shortened by 3 bases and J by 3 bases, with 12 bases between the two germline ends.

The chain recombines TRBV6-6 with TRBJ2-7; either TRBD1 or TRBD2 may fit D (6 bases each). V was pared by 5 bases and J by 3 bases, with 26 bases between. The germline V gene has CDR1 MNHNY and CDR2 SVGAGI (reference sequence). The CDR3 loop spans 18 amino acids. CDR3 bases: TGTGCCAGCAGTCCGAGGGGGGAGACAGTTTGGATAAGCTACGAGCAGTACTTC. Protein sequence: CASSPRGETVWISYEQYF.

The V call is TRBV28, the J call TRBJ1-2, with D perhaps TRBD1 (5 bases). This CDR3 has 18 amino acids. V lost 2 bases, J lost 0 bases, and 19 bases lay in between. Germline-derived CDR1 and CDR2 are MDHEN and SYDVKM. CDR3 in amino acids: CASSLPGRWSLANYGYTF. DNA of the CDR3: TGTGCCAGCAGTTTACCGGGACGGTGGTCCCTAGCTAACTATGGCTACACCTTC.

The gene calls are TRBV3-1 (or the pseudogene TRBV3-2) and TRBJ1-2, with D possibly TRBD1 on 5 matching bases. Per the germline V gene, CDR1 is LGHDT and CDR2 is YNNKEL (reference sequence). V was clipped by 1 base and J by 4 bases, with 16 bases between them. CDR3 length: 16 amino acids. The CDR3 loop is CASSQGGSGIRYGYTF. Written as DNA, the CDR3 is TGTGCCAGCAGCCAAGGGGGCTCGGGCATCCGCTATGGCTACACCTTC.

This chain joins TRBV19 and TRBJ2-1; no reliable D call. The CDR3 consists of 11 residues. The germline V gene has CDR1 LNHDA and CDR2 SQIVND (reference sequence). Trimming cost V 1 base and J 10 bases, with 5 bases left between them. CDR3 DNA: TGTGCCAGTAGTATAGTCGGGGAGCAGTTCTTC. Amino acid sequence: CASSIVGEQFF.

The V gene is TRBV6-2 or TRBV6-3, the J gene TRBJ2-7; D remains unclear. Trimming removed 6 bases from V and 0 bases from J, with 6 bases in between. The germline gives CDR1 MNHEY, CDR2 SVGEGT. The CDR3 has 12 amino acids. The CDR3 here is CASSTDSYEQYF. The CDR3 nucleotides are TGTGCCAGCAGCACGGACTCCTACGAGCAGTACTTC.

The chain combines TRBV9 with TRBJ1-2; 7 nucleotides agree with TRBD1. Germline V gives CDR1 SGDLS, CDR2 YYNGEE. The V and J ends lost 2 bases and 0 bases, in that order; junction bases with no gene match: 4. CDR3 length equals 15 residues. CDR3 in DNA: TGTGCCAGCAGCGTCTGGGACAGCTCTAACTATGGCTACACCTTC. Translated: CASSVWDSSNYGYTF.

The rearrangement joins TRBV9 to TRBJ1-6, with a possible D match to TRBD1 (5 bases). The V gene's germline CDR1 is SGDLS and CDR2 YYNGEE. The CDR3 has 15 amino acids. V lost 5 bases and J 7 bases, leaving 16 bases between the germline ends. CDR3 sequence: CASRNSGVGNSPLHF. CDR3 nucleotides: TGTGCCAGCAGGAATTCGGGGGTTGGCAATTCACCCCTCCACTTT. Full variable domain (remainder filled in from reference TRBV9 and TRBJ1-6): DSGVTQTPKHLITATGQRVTLRCSPRSGDLSVYWYQQSLDQGLQFLIQYYNGEERAKGNILERFSAQQFPDLHSELNLSSLELGDSALYFCASRNSGVGNSPLHFGNGTRLTVT.

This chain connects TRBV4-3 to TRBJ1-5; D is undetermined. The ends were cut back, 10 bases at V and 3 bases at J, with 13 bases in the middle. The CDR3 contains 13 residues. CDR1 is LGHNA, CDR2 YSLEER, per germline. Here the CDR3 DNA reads TGCGCCACCTCACTCGGGTTCAATCAGCCCCAGCATTTT. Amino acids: CATSLGFNQPQHF.

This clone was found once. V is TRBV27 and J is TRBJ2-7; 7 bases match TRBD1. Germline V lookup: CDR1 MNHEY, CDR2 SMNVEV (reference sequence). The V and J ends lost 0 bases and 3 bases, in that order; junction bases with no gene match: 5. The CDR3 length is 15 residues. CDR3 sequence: CASSLSTGALYEQYF. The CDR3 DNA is TGTGCCAGCAGTTTATCCACAGGGGCCCTCTACGAGCAGTACTTC.

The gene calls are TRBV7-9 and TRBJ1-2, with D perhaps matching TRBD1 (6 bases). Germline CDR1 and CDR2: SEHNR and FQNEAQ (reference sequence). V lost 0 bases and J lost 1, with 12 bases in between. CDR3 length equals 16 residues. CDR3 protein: CASSLAAGDFNYGYTF. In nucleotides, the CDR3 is TGTGCCAGCAGCTTAGCTGCAGGGGACTTTAACTATGGCTACACCTTC.

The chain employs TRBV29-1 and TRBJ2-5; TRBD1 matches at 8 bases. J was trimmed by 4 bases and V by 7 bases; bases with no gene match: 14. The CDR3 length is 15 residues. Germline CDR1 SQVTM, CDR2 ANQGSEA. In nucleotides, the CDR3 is TGCAGCGCTAAACCGCCGACAGGGGCGGGAGAGACCCAGTACTTC. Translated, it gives CSAKPPTGAGETQYF. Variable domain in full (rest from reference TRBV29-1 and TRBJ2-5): SAVISQKPSRDICQRGTSLTIQCQVDSQVTMMFWYRQQPGQSLTLIATANQGSEATYESGFVIDKFPISRPNLTFSTLTVSNMSPEDSSIYLCSAKPPTGAGETQYFGPGTRLLVL.

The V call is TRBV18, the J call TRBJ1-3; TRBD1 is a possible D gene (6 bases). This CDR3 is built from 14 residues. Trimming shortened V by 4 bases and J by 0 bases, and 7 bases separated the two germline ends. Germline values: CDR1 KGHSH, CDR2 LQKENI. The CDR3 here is CASSRQDSGNTIYF. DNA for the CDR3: TGTGCCAGCTCACGACAGGACTCTGGAAACACCATATATTTT.

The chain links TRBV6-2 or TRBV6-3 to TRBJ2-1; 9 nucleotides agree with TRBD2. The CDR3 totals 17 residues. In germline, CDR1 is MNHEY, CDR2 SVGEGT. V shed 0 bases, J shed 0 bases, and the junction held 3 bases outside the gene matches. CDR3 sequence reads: CASSYSSGGPSYNEQFF. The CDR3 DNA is TGTGCCAGCAGTTACTCTAGCGGGGGCCCCTCCTACAATGAGCAGTTCTTC.

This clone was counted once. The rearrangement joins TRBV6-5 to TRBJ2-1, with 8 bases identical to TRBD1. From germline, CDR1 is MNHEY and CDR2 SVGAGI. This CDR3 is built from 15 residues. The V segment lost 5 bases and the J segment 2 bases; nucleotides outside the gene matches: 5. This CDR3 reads CASSPDRGTYNEQFF. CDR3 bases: TGTGCCAGCAGTCCCGACAGGGGCACCTACAATGAGCAGTTCTTC.

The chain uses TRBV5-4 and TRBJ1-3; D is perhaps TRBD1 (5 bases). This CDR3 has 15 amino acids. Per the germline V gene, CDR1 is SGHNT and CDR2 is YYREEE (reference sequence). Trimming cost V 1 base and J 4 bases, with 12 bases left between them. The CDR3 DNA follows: TGTGCCAGCAGCTTGCTAGGGGAGAAAGGAAACACCATATATTTT. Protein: CASSLLGEKGNTIYF.

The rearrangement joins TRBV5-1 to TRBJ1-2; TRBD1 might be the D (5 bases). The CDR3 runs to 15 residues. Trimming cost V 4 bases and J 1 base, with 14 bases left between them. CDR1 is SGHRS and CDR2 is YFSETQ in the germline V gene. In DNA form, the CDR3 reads TGCGCCAGCAGCGGGAATAGGGGCCATAACTATGGCTACACCTTC. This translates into CASSGNRGHNYGYTF.

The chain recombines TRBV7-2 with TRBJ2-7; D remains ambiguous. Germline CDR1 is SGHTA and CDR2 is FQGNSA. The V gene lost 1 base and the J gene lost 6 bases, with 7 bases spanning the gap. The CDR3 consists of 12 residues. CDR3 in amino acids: CASSLEGVEQYF. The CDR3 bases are TGTGCCAGCAGCTTAGAAGGAGTCGAGCAGTACTTC.

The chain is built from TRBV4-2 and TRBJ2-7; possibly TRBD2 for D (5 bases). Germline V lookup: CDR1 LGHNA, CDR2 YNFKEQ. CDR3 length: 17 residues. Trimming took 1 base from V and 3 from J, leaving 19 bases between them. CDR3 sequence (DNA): TGTGCCAGCAGCCAAGTAGACCCCGGCGGACTCTACTACGAGCAGTACTTC. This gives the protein CASSQVDPGGLYYEQYF.

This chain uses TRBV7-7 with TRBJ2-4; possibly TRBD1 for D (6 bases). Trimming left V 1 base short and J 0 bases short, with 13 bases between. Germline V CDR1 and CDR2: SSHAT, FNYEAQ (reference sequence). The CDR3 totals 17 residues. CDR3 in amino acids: CASSLDFLQGAKNIQYF. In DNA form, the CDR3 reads TGTGCCAGCAGCTTAGACTTCCTACAGGGAGCCAAAAACATTCAGTACTTC.

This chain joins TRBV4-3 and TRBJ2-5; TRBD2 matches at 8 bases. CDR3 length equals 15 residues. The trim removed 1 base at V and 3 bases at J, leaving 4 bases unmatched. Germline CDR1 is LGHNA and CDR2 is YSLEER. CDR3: CASSQVGLAEETQYF. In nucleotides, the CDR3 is TGCGCCAGCAGCCAAGTCGGACTAGCCGAAGAGACCCAGTACTTC.

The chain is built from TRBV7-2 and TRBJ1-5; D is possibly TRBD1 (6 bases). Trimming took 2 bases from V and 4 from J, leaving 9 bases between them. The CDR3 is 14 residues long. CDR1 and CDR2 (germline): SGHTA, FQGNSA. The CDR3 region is CASSLRGANQPQHF. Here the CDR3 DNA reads TGTGCCAGCAGCTTACGGGGGGCTAATCAGCCCCAGCATTTT.